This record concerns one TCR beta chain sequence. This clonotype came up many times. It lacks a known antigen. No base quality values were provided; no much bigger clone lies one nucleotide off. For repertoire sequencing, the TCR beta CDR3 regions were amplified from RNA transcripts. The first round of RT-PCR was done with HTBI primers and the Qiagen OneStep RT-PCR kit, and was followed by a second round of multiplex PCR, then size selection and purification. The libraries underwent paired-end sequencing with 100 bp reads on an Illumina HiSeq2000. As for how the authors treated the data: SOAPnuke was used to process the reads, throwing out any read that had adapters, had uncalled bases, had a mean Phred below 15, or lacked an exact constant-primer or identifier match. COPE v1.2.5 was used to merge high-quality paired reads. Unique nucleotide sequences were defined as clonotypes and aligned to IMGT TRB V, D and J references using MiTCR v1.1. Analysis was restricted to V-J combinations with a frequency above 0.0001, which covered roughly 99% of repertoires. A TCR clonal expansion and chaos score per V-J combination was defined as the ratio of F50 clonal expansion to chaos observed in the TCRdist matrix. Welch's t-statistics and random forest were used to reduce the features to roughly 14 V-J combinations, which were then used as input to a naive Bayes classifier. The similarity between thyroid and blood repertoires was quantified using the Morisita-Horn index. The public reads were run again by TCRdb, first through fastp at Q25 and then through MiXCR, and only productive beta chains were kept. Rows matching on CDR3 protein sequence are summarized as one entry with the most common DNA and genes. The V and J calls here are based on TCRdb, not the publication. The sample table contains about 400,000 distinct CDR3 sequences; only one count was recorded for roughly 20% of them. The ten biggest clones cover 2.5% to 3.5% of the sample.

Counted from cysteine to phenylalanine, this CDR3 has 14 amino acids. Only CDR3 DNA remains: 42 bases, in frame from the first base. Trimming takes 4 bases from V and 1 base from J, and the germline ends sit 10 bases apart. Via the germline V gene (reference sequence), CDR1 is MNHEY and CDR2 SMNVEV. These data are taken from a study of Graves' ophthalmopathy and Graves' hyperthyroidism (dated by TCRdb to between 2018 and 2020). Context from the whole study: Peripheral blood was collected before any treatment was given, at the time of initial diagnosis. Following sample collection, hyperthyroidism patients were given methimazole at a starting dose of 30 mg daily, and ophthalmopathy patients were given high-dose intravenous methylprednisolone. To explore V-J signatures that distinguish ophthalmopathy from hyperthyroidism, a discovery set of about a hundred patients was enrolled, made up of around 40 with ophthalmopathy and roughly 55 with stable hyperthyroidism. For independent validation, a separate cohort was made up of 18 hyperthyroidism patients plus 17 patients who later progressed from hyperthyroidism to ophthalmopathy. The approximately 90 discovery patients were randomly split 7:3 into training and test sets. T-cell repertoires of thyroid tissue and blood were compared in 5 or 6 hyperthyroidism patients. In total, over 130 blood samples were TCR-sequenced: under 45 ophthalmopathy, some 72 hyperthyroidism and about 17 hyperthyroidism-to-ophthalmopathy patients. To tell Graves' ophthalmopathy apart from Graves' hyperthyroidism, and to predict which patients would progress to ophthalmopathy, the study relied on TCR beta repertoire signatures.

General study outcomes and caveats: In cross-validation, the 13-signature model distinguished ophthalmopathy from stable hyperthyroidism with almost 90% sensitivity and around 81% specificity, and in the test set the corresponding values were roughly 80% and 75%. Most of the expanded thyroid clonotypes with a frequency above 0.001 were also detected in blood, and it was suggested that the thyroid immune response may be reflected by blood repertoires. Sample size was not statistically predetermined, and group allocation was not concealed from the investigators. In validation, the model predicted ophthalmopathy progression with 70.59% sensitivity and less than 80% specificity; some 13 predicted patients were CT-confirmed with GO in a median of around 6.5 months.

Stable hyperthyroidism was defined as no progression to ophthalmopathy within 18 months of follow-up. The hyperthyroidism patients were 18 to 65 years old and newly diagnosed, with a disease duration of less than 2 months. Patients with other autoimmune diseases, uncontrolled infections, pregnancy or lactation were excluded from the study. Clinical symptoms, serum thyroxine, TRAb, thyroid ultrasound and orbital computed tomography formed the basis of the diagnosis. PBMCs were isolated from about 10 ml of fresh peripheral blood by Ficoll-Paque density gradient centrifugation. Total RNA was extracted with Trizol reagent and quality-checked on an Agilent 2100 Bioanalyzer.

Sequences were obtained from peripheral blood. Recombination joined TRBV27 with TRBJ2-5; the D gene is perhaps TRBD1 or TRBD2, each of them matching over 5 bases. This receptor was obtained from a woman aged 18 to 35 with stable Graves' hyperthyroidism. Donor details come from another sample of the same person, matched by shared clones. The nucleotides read TGTGCCAGCAGTTACCTAGGGACCCAAGAGACCCAGTACTTC. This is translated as CASSYLGTQETQYF.